Presented here are 19 T cell receptor beta chains from one specimen sequenced in a study of OX40 agonist ivuxolimab in advanced cancers. Repertoires were generated with immunoSEQ multiplex PCR, while TCRdb's copy carries only in-frame clones and drops some. The sample has tens of thousands of clones; 60% to 85% are singletons. Sequencing was performed on CD4+ or CD8+ T cells sorted from blood, taken in a trial of the OX40 agonist ivuxolimab. The receptors derive from an adult with an advanced solid tumor such as melanoma, head and neck, liver or kidney cancer.

This rearrangement joins TRBV13 to TRBJ1-1; D is uncertain. This CDR3 has 14 amino acids. Germline assignment: CDR1 PRHDT and CDR2 FYEKMQ (reference sequence). The V gene lost 3 bases and the J gene lost 4 bases, with 12 bases spanning the gap. CDR3 nucleotides: TGTGCCAGCAGCTTTGGCCAACCGGGCACTGAAGCTTTCTTT. The encoded protein is CASSFGQPGTEAFF. Full variable domain (remainder filled in from reference TRBV13 and TRBJ1-1): AAGVIQSPRHLIKEKRETATLKCYPIPRHDTVYWYQQGPGQDPQFLISFYEKMQSDKGSIPDRFSAQQFSDYHSELNMSSLELGDSALYFCASSFGQPGTEAFFGQGTRLTVV.

The CDR3 DNA sequence: TGTGCCAGCAGTTCACAGGGGGCTCAAGAGACCCAGTACTTC. Protein sequence: CASSSQGAQETQYF. The chain has TRBV6-5 and TRBJ2-5; TRBD1 matches 9 bases. The CDR3 contains 14 residues. Germline trimming cut 4 bases from V and 2 bases from J; bases unmatched to any gene: 2. Germline V gene lookup returns CDR1 MNHEY and CDR2 SVGAGI.

CDR3 in amino acids: CASSGGTSGSSRQETQYF. CDR3 sequence (DNA): TGTGCCAGCAGCGGGGGGACTAGCGGGAGTTCCCGACAAGAGACCCAGTACTTC. The V call is TRBV9, the J call TRBJ2-5; 14 bases align to TRBD2. Trimming cost V 3 bases and J 2 bases; bases outside gene matches: 9. The V gene's germline CDR1 is SGDLS and CDR2 YYNGEE. The CDR3 runs 18 residues.

The chain links TRBV28 to TRBJ1-2; D might be TRBD1 (6 bases). With 3 bases removed from V and 6 bases from J, the gap between germline ends came to 14 bases. The CDR3 extends over 14 amino acids. Germline values: CDR1 MDHEN, CDR2 SYDVKM. The CDR3 nucleotides read TGTGCCAGCAGTTTCGGGGACACCCTGGATGGCTACACCTTC. This gives the protein CASSFGDTLDGYTF.

This clone has more than one count but fewer than ten. The J gene is TRBJ1-1, the V gene TRBV27, with D maybe TRBD1 (5 bases). The germline CDR1 and CDR2 sequences are MNHEY and SMNVEV (reference sequence). This CDR3 spans 13 amino acids. The V end was cut by 1 base, the J end by 5 bases, with 8 bases between. The CDR3 loop is CASSLFRETEAFF. The CDR3 region has the DNA TGTGCCAGCAGTTTATTCAGGGAGACTGAAGCTTTCTTT.

The chain has TRBV5-1 and TRBJ1-1; D remains unclear. Germline CDR1 and CDR2: SGHRS and YFSETQ. This CDR3 contains 14 residues. Trimming removed 0 bases at V and 2 bases at J, with 8 bases between. CDR3 sequence (DNA): TGCGCCAGCAGCTTGGAGCAGGCAAACACTGAAGCTTTCTTT. It codes for CASSLEQANTEAFF.

Here the CDR3 DNA reads TGTGCCAGCAGCTTCTACCGGGACCGATACGAGCAGTACTTC. Amino acid sequence: CASSFYRDRYEQYF. This sequence joins TRBV5-8 and TRBJ2-7; the D call may be TRBD1 or TRBD2 (5 bases each). The V end lost 2 bases, the J end lost 4 bases, and 13 bases lay between the germline ends. CDR3 length: 14 amino acids. CDR1 and CDR2 (germline): SGHTS, YDEGEE.

The gene calls are TRBV5-1 and TRBJ2-6; D assignment may be TRBD1 or TRBD2 (5 bases each). Trimming stripped 4 bases from V and 2 bases from J, with 13 bases between. The CDR3 loop spans 16 amino acids. Per germline, CDR1 SGHRS and CDR2 YFSETQ. The CDR3 DNA reads TGCGCCAGCAGCCTGGAGTTGGGGGCTGGGGCCAACGTCCTGACTTTC. It codes for CASSLELGAGANVLTF.

The rearrangement uses TRBV5-6 and TRBJ2-2; D possibly corresponds to TRBD1 (6 bases). Germline V gene lookup returns CDR1 SGHDT and CDR2 YYEEEE. This CDR3 is built from 15 residues. Trimming left V 2 bases short and J 1 base short, with 9 bases between. In DNA, the CDR3 is TGTGCCAGCAGCTTCGGACAGTGGAACACCGGGGAGCTGTTTTTT. It codes for CASSFGQWNTGELFF.

This clone was seen only a few times. The chain uses TRBV9 and TRBJ2-3, with D perhaps given as TRBD1 or TRBD2 (5 bases each). V was pared by 2 bases and J by 5 bases, with 12 bases between. The germline gives CDR1 SGDLS, CDR2 YYNGEE. The CDR3 extends over 14 amino acids. CDR3 sequence (DNA): TGTGCCAGCAGCGTTGGGGGAGAGATAGATACGCAGTATTTT. It specifies CASSVGGEIDTQYF.

The V gene is TRBV28, the J gene TRBJ2-1; 13 nucleotides line up with TRBD2. V dropped 5 bases and J dropped 9; count of bases not matched to a gene: 7. Germline lookup yields CDR1 MDHEN and CDR2 SYDVKM. The CDR3 totals 15 residues. The CDR3 DNA reads as TGTGCCAGCAGTACCGGACTAGCGGGAGATCGTGAGCAGTTCTTC. This translates into CASSTGLAGDREQFF.

CDR3 bases: TGTGCCAGCAGCTTCGGGGACAGGGGTTCACCCCTCCACTTT. Translation: CASSFGDRGSPLHF. The V call is TRBV13, the J call TRBJ1-6; 10 bases match TRBD1. The CDR3 sequence is 14 residues long. Unmatched junction bases numbered 2, after V lost 3 bases and J lost 9 bases. Germline CDR1 PRHDT, CDR2 FYEKMQ (reference sequence).

The CDR3 bases are TGTGCCAGCATGGCCCCGGGACAAGCACGGGGCACTGAAGCTTTCTTT. Its translation: CASMAPGQARGTEAFF. The chain is built from TRBV27 and TRBJ1-1, with D perhaps TRBD1 (6 bases). V was cut by 7 bases and J by 4 bases, with 22 bases left in between. The CDR3 consists of 16 residues. The germline V gene has CDR1 MNHEY and CDR2 SMNVEV (reference sequence).

This chain links TRBV2 with TRBJ1-4; D gene ambiguous. Germline CDR1 is SNHLY and CDR2 is FYNNEI. The V end lost 0 bases, the J end lost 0 bases, and 8 bases lay between the germline ends. The CDR3 is 16 amino acids. The CDR3 spells CASSEALGATNEKLFF. In DNA form, the CDR3 reads TGTGCCAGCAGTGAAGCGCTTGGAGCAACTAATGAAAAACTGTTTTTT.

This chain links TRBV7-9 with TRBJ1-1; D gene unclear. Germline CDR1 is SEHNR and CDR2 is FQNEAQ (reference sequence). This CDR3 is built from 12 residues. Trimming pared 5 bases from V and 7 bases from J, leaving 11 bases between. The CDR3 nucleotides read TGTGCCAGCAGCCGGAACACTATTGAAGCTTTCTTT. It encodes CASSRNTIEAFF.

The V gene is TRBV7-3, the J gene TRBJ2-2; 9 bases are a match to TRBD2. Germline V gene data show CDR1 as SGHTA and CDR2 as FQGTGA. Unmatched junction bases numbered 4, after V lost 3 bases and J lost 5 bases. CDR3 length: 15 amino acids. CDR3 in amino acids: CASSFGSGRTGELFF. The CDR3 bases are TGTGCCAGCAGCTTTGGGAGCGGGAGGACCGGGGAGCTGTTTTTT.

The gene calls are TRBV5-1 and TRBJ2-6; no reliable D call. The CDR3 runs to 16 residues. The germline V gene encodes CDR1 SGHRS and CDR2 YFSETQ. V lost 0 bases to trimming and J lost 2 bases, with 9 bases between them. The CDR3 region has the DNA TGCGCCAGCAGCTTGGGAAGGGTAACTGGGGCCAACGTCCTGACTTTC. This sequence encodes CASSLGRVTGANVLTF.

V gene TRBV5-1 combines with J gene TRBJ2-1; 11 bases are a match to TRBD1. The CDR3 is made up of 16 amino acids. Trimming cost V 6 bases and J 8 bases; bases outside gene matches: 13. Germline V gene lookup returns CDR1 SGHRS and CDR2 YFSETQ. This chain's CDR3 is CASTPGGQGAIHEQFF. The CDR3, as DNA: TGCGCCAGCACCCCAGGAGGACAGGGGGCTATTCATGAGCAGTTCTTC. Full variable domain (remainder filled in from reference TRBV5-1 and TRBJ2-1): KAGVTQTPRYLIKTRGQQVTLSCSPISGHRSVSWYQQTPGQGLQFLFEYFSETQRNKGNFPGRFSGRQFSNSRSEMNVSTLELGDSALYLCASTPGGQGAIHEQFFGPGTRLTVL.

V and J are TRBV5-6 and TRBJ2-1; 14 bases line up with TRBD2. V lost 4 bases and J lost 5; bases outside the gene matches: 2. CDR3 length: 15 amino acids. From germline, CDR1 is SGHDT and CDR2 YYEEEE. CDR3 sequence: CASSEGLAGDNEQFF. The CDR3 DNA reads TGTGCCAGCAGCGAGGGACTAGCGGGGGACAATGAGCAGTTCTTC.